The TCR beta chain under discussion was sequenced for a study of blood T cell repertoires in COVID-19. This clone was recorded once. The same CDR3 arises from other DNA sequences in this sample as well. CDR1 KGHDR and CDR2 SFDVKD come from the germline V gene. The CDR3 length is 14 residues. Trimming cost V 2 bases and J 5 bases; bases outside gene matches: 2. Assay used: immunoSEQ multiplex PCR; TCRdb lists only in-frame clones, some missing. The repertoire includes a few hundred thousand clones, around nine tenths of them detected once, and roughly 6.2% sits in the top ten. Sequenced input: peripheral blood. This sequence joins TRBV24-1 and TRBJ2-5, with 9 nucleotides matching TRBD1. The source of this sequence is a man in his fifties or sixties who had recovered from COVID-19. The CDR3 nucleotides read TGTGCCACCAGTGATTCTGACAGGGGGGAGACCCAGTACTTC. Translating gives CATSDSDRGETQYF.